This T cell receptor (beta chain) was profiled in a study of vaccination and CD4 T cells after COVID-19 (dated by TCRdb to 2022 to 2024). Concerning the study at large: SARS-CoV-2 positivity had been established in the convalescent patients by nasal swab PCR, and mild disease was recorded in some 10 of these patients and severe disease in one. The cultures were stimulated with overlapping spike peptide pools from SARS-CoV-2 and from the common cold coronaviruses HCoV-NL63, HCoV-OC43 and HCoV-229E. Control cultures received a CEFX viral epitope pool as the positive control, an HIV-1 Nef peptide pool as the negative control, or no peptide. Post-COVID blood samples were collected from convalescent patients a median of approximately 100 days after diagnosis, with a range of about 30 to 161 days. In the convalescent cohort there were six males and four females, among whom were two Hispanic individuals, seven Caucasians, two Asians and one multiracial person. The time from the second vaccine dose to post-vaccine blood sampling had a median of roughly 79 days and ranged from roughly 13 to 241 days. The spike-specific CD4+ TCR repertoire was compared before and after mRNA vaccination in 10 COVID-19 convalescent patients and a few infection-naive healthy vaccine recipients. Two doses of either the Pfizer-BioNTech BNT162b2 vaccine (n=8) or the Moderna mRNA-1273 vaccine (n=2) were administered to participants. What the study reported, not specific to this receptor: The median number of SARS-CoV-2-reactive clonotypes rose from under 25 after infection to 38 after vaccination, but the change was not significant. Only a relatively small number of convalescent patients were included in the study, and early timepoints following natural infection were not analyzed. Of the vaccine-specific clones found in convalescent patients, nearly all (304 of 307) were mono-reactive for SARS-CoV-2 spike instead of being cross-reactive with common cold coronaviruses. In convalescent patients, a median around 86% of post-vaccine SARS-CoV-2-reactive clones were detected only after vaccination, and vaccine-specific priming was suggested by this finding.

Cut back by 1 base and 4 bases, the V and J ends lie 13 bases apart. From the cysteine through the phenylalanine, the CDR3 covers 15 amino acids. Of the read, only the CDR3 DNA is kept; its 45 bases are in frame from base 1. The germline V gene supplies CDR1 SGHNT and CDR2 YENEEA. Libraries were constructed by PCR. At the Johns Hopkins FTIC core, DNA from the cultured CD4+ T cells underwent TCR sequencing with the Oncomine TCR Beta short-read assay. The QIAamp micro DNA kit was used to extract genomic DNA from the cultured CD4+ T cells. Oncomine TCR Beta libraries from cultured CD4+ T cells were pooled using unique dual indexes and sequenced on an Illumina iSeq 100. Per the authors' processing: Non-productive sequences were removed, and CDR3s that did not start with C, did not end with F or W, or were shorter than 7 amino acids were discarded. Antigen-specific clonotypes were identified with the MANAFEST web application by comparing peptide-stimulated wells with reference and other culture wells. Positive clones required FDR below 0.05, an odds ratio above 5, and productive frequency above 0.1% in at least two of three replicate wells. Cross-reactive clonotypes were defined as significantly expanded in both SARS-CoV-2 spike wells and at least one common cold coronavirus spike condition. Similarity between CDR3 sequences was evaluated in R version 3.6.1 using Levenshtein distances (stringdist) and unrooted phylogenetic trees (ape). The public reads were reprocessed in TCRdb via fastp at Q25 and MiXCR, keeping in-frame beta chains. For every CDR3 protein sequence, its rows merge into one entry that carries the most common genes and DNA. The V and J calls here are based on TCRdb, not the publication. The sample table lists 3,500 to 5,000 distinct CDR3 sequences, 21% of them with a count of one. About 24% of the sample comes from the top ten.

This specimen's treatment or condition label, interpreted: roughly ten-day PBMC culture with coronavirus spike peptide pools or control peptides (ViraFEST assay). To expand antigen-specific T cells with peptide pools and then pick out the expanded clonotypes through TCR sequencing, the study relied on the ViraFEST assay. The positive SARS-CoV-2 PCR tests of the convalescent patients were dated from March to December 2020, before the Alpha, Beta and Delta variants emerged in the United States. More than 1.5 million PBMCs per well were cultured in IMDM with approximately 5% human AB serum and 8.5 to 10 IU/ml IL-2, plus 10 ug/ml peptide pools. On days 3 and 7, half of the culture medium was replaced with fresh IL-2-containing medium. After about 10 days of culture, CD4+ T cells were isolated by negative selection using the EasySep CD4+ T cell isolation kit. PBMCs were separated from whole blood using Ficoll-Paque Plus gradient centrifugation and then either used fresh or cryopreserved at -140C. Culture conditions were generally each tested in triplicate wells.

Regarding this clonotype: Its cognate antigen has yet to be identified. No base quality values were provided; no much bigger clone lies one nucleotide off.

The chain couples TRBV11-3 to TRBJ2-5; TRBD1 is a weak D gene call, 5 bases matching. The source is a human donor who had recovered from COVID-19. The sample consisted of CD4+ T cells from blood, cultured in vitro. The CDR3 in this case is CASSLGQRSGETQYF. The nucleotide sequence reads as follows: TGTGCCAGCAGCTTAGGACAGCGTTCCGGAGAGACCCAGTACTTC.